This entry lists 7 T cell receptor beta chains sequenced from one sample in a study of cytomegalovirus exposure and HLA in healthy donors. The data were produced by immunoSEQ multiplex PCR, yet TCRdb's version contains in-frame clones alone and is incomplete. The data hold approximately 120,000 clones, with about nine tenths observed a single time. The specimen was PBMCs. These receptors were obtained from a woman aged 18-29 years in good health and CMV-seronegative.

The gene calls are TRBV19 and TRBJ1-6; 8 nucleotides agree with TRBD1. J lost 11 bases, V lost 9 bases, and 9 bases had no gene match. The CDR3 runs to 13 residues. Germline V lookup: CDR1 LNHDA, CDR2 SQIVND (reference sequence). CDR3 bases: TGTGCCAGCTCCCCCGGACAGGGTCCACCCCTCCACTTT. It yields the protein CASSPGQGPPLHF. The whole variable domain, filled in from reference TRBV19 and TRBJ1-6, reads DGGITQSPKYLFRKEGQNVTLSCEQNLNHDAMYWYRQDPGQGLRLIYYSQIVNDFQKGDIAEGYSVSREKKESFPLTVTSAQKNPTAFYLCASSPGQGPPLHFGNGTRLTVT.

This chain joins TRBV11-2 and TRBJ1-4; 9 positions agree with TRBD1. There are 17 residues in the CDR3. V lost 4 bases to trimming and J lost 1 base; unmatched junction nucleotides: 7. Looked up from germline, CDR1 is SGHAT and CDR2 is FQNNGV. The CDR3 loop reads CASSSPGQGLTNEKLFF. For the CDR3, the DNA is TGTGCCAGCAGCTCCCCGGGACAGGGTTTAACTAATGAAAAACTGTTTTTT.

The rearrangement uses TRBV5-1 and TRBJ2-7; D is undetermined. Germline V gives CDR1 SGHRS, CDR2 YFSETQ. V lost 1 base, J lost 1 base, and 6 bases lay in between. The CDR3 has 13 residues. CDR3 in amino acids: CASSLTVSYEQYF. The CDR3 DNA sequence: TGCGCCAGCAGCTTGACGGTTTCCTACGAGCAGTACTTC.

This clone has just one count. The chain combines TRBV15 with TRBJ2-7; TRBD2 matches 9 bases. Germline loops: CDR1 LNHNV, CDR2 YYDKDF (reference sequence). The CDR3 runs 16 residues. The V segment lost 3 bases and the J segment 0 bases; nucleotides outside the gene matches: 6. The CDR3: CATSSPGLANSYEQYF. In DNA form, the CDR3 reads TGTGCCACCAGCAGCCCGGGACTAGCAAACTCCTACGAGCAGTACTTC.

The V gene is TRBV7-8, the J gene TRBJ2-2; D not certain. V lost 2 bases, J lost 0 bases, and 10 bases lay in between. Germline V gene data show CDR1 as SGHVS and CDR2 as FQNEAQ. The CDR3 covers 16 residues. The CDR3 nucleotides read TGTGCCAGCAGCTTATCGGTCCTCCCGAACACCGGGGAGCTGTTTTTT. Translating gives CASSLSVLPNTGELFF.

This clone has a handful of counts. The chain links TRBV4-1 to TRBJ2-7, with TRBD2 as a possible D gene (5 bases). The V end lost 0 bases, the J end lost 12 bases, and 18 bases lay between the germline ends. In germline, CDR1 is MGHRA, CDR2 YSYEKL. This CDR3 has 14 amino acids. CDR3 residues: CASSQDWLAYRRYF. The CDR3 region has the DNA TGCGCCAGCAGCCAAGACTGGCTAGCATACCGGCGGTACTTC.

CDR3 sequence (DNA): TGTGCCAGCAGCTTAGTGGCGGGAGTTACGTCCGAGCAGTACTTC. Translation gives CASSLVAGVTSEQYF. V and J are TRBV7-8 and TRBJ2-7; 7 bases agree with TRBD2. The V gene's germline CDR1 is SGHVS and CDR2 FQNEAQ. The CDR3 has 15 amino acids. V lost 1 base and J lost 6; bases outside the gene matches: 9.